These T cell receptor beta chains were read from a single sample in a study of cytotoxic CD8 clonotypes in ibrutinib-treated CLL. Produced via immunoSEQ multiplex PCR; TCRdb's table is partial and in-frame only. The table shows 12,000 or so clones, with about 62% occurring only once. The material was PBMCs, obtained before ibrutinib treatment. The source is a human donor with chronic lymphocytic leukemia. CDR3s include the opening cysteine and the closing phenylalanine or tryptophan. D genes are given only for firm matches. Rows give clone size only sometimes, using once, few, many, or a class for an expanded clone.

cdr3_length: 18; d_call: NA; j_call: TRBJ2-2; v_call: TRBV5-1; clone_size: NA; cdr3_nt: TGCGCCAGCAGGTATCCCCAATCAGGGGAAGTGGTCACCGGGGAGCTGTTTTTT; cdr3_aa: CASRYPQSGEVVTGELFF
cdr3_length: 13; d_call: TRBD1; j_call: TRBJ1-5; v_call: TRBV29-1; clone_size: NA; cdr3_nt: TGCAGCGTTGGAGACAGGGGTCGAGGGCCCCAGCATTTT; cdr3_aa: CSVGDRGRGPQHF
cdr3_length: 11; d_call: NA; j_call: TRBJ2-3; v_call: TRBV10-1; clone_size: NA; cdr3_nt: TGCGCCAGCAGTGAGTCGAGTACGCAGTATTTT; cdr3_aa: CASSESSTQYF
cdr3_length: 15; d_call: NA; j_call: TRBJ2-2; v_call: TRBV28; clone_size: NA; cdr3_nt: TGTGCCAGCAGTTTAGCGACGCATCCAACCGGGGAGCTGTTTTTT; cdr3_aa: CASSLATHPTGELFF
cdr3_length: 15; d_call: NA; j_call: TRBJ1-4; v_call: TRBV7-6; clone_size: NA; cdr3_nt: TGTGCCAGCAGCCCTGCGCGAGGGGTGGGTGAAAAACTGTTTTTT; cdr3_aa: CASSPARGVGEKLFF
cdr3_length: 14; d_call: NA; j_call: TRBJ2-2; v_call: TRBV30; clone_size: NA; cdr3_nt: TGTGCCTGGGGGCTCCAGGGAAACACCGGGGAGCTGTTTTTT; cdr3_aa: CAWGLQGNTGELFF
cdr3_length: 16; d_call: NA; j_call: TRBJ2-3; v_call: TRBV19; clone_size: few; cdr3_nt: TGTGCCAGTAGTATGGGGGCAGAAAAGAGCACAGATACGCAGTATTTT; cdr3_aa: CASSMGAEKSTDTQYF
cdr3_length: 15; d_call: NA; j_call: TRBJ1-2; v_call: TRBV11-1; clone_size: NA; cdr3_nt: TGTGCCACTCGAAGGGGACAATTGGAGGGCTATGGCTACACCTTC; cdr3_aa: CATRRGQLEGYGYTF
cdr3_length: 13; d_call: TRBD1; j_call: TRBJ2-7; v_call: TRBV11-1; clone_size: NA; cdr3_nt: TGTGCCAGCAGCTATGGGACAGGGAACGAGCAGTACTTC; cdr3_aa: CASSYGTGNEQYF
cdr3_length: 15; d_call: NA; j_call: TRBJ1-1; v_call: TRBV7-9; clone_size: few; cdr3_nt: TGTGCCAGCAGCTCCCATAATGTGGCTGGCGCTGAAGCTTTCTTT; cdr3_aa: CASSSHNVAGAEAFF
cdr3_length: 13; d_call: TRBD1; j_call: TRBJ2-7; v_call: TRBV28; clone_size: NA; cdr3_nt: TGTGCCAGCCACGGACAGGTTCGCTACGAGCAGTACTTC; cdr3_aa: CASHGQVRYEQYF
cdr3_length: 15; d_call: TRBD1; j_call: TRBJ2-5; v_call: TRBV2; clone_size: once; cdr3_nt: TGTGCCAGCACCGGACAGGGGAATCCCCAAGAGACCCAGTACTTC; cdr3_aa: CASTGQGNPQETQYF
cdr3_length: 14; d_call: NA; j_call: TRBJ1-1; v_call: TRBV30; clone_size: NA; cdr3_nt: TGTGCCTGGAGTGTCGGGGGGCGCGGCACTGAAGCTTTCTTT; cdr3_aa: CAWSVGGRGTEAFF
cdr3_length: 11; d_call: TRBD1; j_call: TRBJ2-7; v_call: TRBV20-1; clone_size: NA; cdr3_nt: TGCAGTGTCAGGGGGATCTACGAGCAGTACTTC; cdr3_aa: CSVRGIYEQYF
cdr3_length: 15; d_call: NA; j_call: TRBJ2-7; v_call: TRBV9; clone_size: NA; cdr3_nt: TGTGCCAGCAGCCCCTTAAATAGGGGTCTGAGCGAGCAGTACTTC; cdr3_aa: CASSPLNRGLSEQYF
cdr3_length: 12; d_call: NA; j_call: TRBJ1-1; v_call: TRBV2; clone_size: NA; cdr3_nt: TGTGCCAGCAGGCGACAATCCACTGAAGCTTTCTTT; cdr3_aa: CASRRQSTEAFF
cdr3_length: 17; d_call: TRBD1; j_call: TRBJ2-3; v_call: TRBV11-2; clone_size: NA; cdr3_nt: TGTGCCAGCAGCTTAGACGACAGAGACAGGGCCGAAGATACGCAGTATTTT; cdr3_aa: CASSLDDRDRAEDTQYF
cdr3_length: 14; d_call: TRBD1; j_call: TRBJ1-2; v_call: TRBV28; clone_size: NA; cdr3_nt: TGTGCCAGCAGCTCAGGGGGCGAGGGCTATGGCTACACCTTC; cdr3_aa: CASSSGGEGYGYTF
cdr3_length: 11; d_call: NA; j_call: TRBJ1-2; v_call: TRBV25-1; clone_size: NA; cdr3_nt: TGTGCCAGCAGCCTTAGGGGTGGCTACACCTTC; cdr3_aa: CASSLRGGYTF
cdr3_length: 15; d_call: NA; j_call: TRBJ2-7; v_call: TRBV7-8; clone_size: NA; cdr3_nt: TGTGCCAGCAGCGCATATTACAGTAGCTCCTACGAGCAGTACTTC; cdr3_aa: CASSAYYSSSYEQYF
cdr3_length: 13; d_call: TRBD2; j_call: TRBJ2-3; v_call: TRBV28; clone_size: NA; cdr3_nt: TGTGCCAGCAGTCCCCGCAGGACTAGCCCGGGGAATTTT; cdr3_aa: CASSPRRTSPGNF
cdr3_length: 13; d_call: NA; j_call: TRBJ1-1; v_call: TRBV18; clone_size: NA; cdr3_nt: TGTGCCAGCTCATCGGGACAGAACACTGAAGCTTTCTTT; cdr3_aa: CASSSGQNTEAFF
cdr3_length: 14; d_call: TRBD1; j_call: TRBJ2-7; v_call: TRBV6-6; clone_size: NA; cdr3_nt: TGTGCCAGCAGTTCGACAGGGGGAGACTACGAGCAGTACTTC; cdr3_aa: CASSSTGGDYEQYF
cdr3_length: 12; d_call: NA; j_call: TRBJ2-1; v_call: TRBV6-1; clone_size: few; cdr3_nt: TGTGCCAGCAGCCGGCACTACAATGAGCAGTTCTTC; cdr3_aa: CASSRHYNEQFF
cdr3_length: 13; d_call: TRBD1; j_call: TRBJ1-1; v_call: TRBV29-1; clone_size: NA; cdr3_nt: TGCAGCGCACAGGGACAGGGGTACACTGAAGCTTTCTTT; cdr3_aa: CSAQGQGYTEAFF
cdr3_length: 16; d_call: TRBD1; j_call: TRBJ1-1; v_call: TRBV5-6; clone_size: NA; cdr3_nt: TGTGCCAGCAGCTCGTCGAGGACAGGGTTTGACACTGAAGCTTTCTTT; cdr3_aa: CASSSSRTGFDTEAFF
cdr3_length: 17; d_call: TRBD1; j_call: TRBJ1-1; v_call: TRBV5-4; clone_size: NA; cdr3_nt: TGTGCCAGCAGCCATGACAGGGGGCGCTTTGAGGGCACTGAAGCTTTCTTT; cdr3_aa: CASSHDRGRFEGTEAFF
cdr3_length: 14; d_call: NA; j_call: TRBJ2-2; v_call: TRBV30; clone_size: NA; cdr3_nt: TGTGCCTGGGGTGAACTCTTGGGGTTTGAGGAGCTGTTTTTT; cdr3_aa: CAWGELLGFEELFF